The 10 T cell receptor beta chains below all came from one sample that was sequenced in a study of T cell repertoires in cytomegalovirus infection. One entry per CDR3 protein, called by TCRdb with MiXCR from the reads. Counted here are hundreds of thousands of distinct CDR3 sequences, roughly 17% occurring once; the ten biggest clones make up approximately 12%. The specimen sequenced was PBMCs. All receptors derive from a human donor in good health (CMV status not recorded). Some clones in this sample may be carry-over from other donors' samples.

This clonotype was detected a few times. V and J are TRBV7-2 and TRBJ1-2; 8 bases align to TRBD1. Trimming at V came to 5 bases and at J to 8 bases, leaving 13 bases not matched to a gene. This CDR3 is 15 amino acids long. The germline V gene encodes CDR1 SGHTA and CDR2 FQGNSA. The CDR3 spells CASSTRQGWSDGYTF. The CDR3 DNA sequence: TGTGCCAGCAGCACCCGACAGGGGTGGTCTGACGGCTACACCTTC. Full variable domain (missing parts from reference TRBV7-2 and TRBJ1-2): GAGVSQSPSNKVTEKGKDVELRCDPISGHTALYWYRQSLGQGLEFLIYFQGNSAPDKSGLPSDRFSAERTGGSVSTLTIQRTQQEDSAVYLCASSTRQGWSDGYTFGSGTRLTVV.

This clonotype was recorded many times. V and J are TRBV7-2 and TRBJ1-2; 8 bases fit TRBD1. With 3 bases clipped from V and 3 bases from J, the junction kept 0 bases outside the gene matches. From germline, CDR1 is SGHTA and CDR2 FQGNSA. The CDR3 spans 13 residues. The CDR3 is CASSLGQDYGYTF. CDR3 DNA sequence: TGTGCCAGCAGCTTGGGACAGGACTATGGCTACACCTTC.

This clonotype was observed many times. J is TRBJ1-5 and V is TRBV7-6; no clear D. This CDR3 spans 15 amino acids. Deletions cut 2 bases from V and 4 bases from J, with 12 bases between. The germline gives CDR1 SGHVS, CDR2 FNYEAQ. The CDR3 coding sequence is TGTGCCAGCAGCTTACAGTCCGGTCTTAATCAGCCCCAGCATTTT. Residues: CASSLQSGLNQPQHF. The whole variable domain, filled in from reference TRBV7-6 and TRBJ1-5, reads GAGVSQSPRYKVTKRGQDVALRCDPISGHVSLYWYRQALGQGPEFLTYFNYEAQQDKSGLPNDRFSAERPEGSISTLTIQRTEQRDSAMYRCASSLQSGLNQPQHFGDGTRLSIL.

V gene TRBV6-6 combines with J gene TRBJ2-1; the D call may be TRBD1 or TRBD2 (5 bases each). CDR1 and CDR2 (germline): MNHNY, SVGAGI (reference sequence). This CDR3 has 16 residues. Trimming took 2 bases from V and 0 from J, leaving 11 bases between them. The CDR3 region is CASSYGGRTSYNEQFF. Here the CDR3 DNA reads TGTGCCAGCAGTTACGGGGGACGGACCTCCTACAATGAGCAGTTCTTC.

This clonotype was detected only once. The rearrangement joins TRBV7-2 to TRBJ1-6; 8 bases fit TRBD1. This CDR3 comprises 14 residues. Germline-derived CDR1 and CDR2 are SGHTA and FQGNSA. Trimming removed 4 bases from V and 8 bases from J; junction bases left unmatched: 4. CDR3 bases: TGTGCCAGCAGCTACGGACAGGGACATTCACCCCTCCACTTT. This encodes CASSYGQGHSPLHF. Complete variable domain (other parts from reference TRBV7-2 and TRBJ1-6): GAGVSQSPSNKVTEKGKDVELRCDPISGHTALYWYRQSLGQGLEFLIYFQGNSAPDKSGLPSDRFSAERTGGSVSTLTIQRTQQEDSAVYLCASSYGQGHSPLHFGNGTRLTVT.

This clonotype was found many times. The chain uses TRBV4-1 and TRBJ2-3, with D unclear. Germline CDR1 is MGHRA and CDR2 is YSYEKL. V shed 2 bases and J shed 2 bases, with 14 bases lying between them. This CDR3 is built from 16 residues. The CDR3: CASSQFGDGTTDTQYF. In nucleotides, the CDR3 is TGCGCCAGCAGCCAATTTGGCGACGGAACCACAGATACGCAGTATTTT.

This clonotype showed up just a few times. The chain recombines TRBV20-1 with TRBJ2-1; D is undetermined. The CDR3 has 14 residues. Germline values: CDR1 DFQATT, CDR2 SNEGSKA (reference sequence). With 2 bases removed from V and 3 bases from J, the gap between germline ends came to 11 bases. The CDR3 coding sequence is TGCAGTGCTAGATTCAGAGCAGGCTACAATGAGCAGTTCTTC. It yields the protein CSARFRAGYNEQFF.

CDR3: CASSSGGQLQETQYF. In nucleotides, the CDR3 is TGTGCCAGCAGCTCGGGGGGACAGCTTCAAGAGACCCAGTACTTC. The V and J genes are TRBV7-8 and TRBJ2-5; perhaps D is TRBD1 or TRBD2 (7 bases each). This CDR3 contains 15 residues. CDR1 SGHVS and CDR2 FQNEAQ come from the germline V gene. The germline V and J ends were trimmed by 4 bases and 2 bases, with 14 bases remaining between them.

Note on this clonotype: A much larger clonotype is one base distant, so this may be a read error. This rearrangement joins TRBV7-2 to TRBJ2-6, with 8 bases identical to TRBD1. Germline V CDR1 and CDR2: SGHTA, FQGNSA. The CDR3 consists of 17 residues. CDR3 residues: CANSLVAGGHGANVLTF. The CDR3 region has the DNA TGTGCCAACAGCTTAGTGGCAGGGGGCCATGGGGCCAACGTCCTGACTTTC.

This chain joins TRBV3-1 and TRBJ2-3; maybe TRBD2 (5 bases). The CDR3 spans 15 residues. CDR1 LGHDT and CDR2 YNNKEL come from the germline V gene (reference sequence). V gave up 3 bases and J gave up 2 bases, with 12 bases separating them. CDR3 amino acids: CASSHVQRLTDTQYF. In nucleotides, the CDR3 is TGTGCCAGCAGCCACGTACAGCGGCTCACAGATACGCAGTATTTT.